The 18 T cell receptor beta chains reported below all come from one sample, sequenced in a study of spatial heterogeneity in lung cancer. Study-wide results and caveats: In tumors, expanded intratumoral alpha and beta TCR counts tracked mutation counts.

Time point meaning: sample taken at primary tumor resection. These receptors' targets are unknown. TCRdb reanalysed the 5' RACE reads using MiXCR and keeps one entry per CDR3 protein. The data show 20,000 to 25,000 distinct CDR3 sequences, about 6.8% seen once. This specimen consisted of lung tumor tissue, obtained at surgery. These TCRs come from a male donor with early-stage non-small cell lung cancer.

This clonotype has at least ten counts. This rearrangement joins TRBV20-1 to TRBJ2-6; 7 nucleotides align to TRBD1. CDR1 DFQATT and CDR2 SNEGSKA come from the germline V gene (reference sequence). Trimming at V came to 7 bases and at J to 0 bases, leaving 6 bases not matched to a gene. There are 15 residues in the CDR3. The CDR3 DNA sequence: TGCAGTGGGGACAGCGCTCACTCTGGGGCCAACGTCCTGACTTTC. Protein product: CSGDSAHSGANVLTF.

This clonotype was counted ten times or more. The V gene is TRBV21-1, the J gene TRBJ1-4; TRBD1 is the table's D call and was not checked against the DNA. TRBV21-1 is flagged as a pseudogene. This CDR3 is built from 18 residues. The CDR3 sequence is CASRDPGFQWVTNEKLFF. As DNA, the CDR3 is TGTGCCAGCAGGGACCCAGGGTTTCAATGGGTAACTAATGAAAAACTGTTTTTT.

This clonotype appeared many times. The rearrangement uses TRBV28 and TRBJ2-2; no clear D. V gave up 3 bases and J gave up 7 bases, with 3 bases separating them. The CDR3 is 11 residues long. The germline V gene encodes CDR1 MDHEN and CDR2 SYDVKM. Here the CDR3 reads CASSFVGELFF. CDR3 nucleotide sequence: TGTGCCAGCAGTTTCGTCGGGGAGCTGTTTTTT.

This clonotype was detected a few times. J is TRBJ2-7 and V is TRBV28, with 11 positions matching TRBD2. The germline V gene has CDR1 MDHEN and CDR2 SYDVKM. The trim removed 11 bases at V and 7 bases at J, leaving 10 bases unmatched. This CDR3 is 13 amino acids long. CDR3 loop: CAVRLAGRKEQYF. The CDR3 DNA is TGTGCCGTTCGACTAGCGGGACGGAAGGAGCAGTACTTC.

The sample holds many counts of this clonotype. J is TRBJ2-3 and V is TRBV4-2; D is ambiguous. This CDR3 region has 14 residues. CDR1 and CDR2 (germline): LGHNA, YNFKEQ. V shed 1 base and J shed 9 bases, with 14 bases lying between them. CDR3 in DNA: TGTGCCAGCAGCCAAGGCCCCGGCCGTTTGACGCAGTATTTT. Translated: CASSQGPGRLTQYF.

Only a few counts were recorded for this clonotype. This chain joins TRBV5-1 and TRBJ1-2; 9 positions agree with TRBD1. Germline V gene data show CDR1 as SGHRS and CDR2 as YFSETQ. V lost 3 bases and J lost 7; bases outside the gene matches: 7. This CDR3 comprises 14 residues. The DNA for the CDR3 is TGCGCCAGCAGCTCCGGGGACAGGGACCGTGGCTACACCTTC. Translation: CASSSGDRDRGYTF.

This clonotype was detected many times. The rearrangement joins TRBV6-6 to TRBJ2-7; the D is unclear. V was shortened by 6 bases and J by 0 bases, with 12 bases between the two germline ends. The CDR3 is 14 residues long. CDR1 is MNHNY, CDR2 SVGAGI, per germline (reference sequence). The CDR3 spells CASRPAVYSYEQYF. The CDR3 nucleotides are TGTGCCAGCAGACCGGCAGTTTACTCCTACGAGCAGTACTTC.

This clonotype was recorded at least ten times. The chain recombines TRBV21-1 with TRBJ2-7; the D call in the table, TRBD1, was not verified against the DNA. TRBV21-1 is a recognized pseudogene. CDR3 length: 19 amino acids. Here the CDR3 reads CASSKAHYDRNEDPYEQYF. Here the CDR3 DNA reads TGTGCCAGCAGCAAAGCGCACTACGACAGGAATGAGGATCCCTACGAGCAGTACTTC.

This clonotype was seen at least ten times. This chain uses TRBV6-4 with TRBJ2-7; D is ambiguous. This CDR3 contains 14 residues. V was clipped by 5 bases and J by 2 bases, with 13 bases between them. Germline CDR1 is MRHNA and CDR2 is SNTAGT. This chain's CDR3 is CASSLETCPYEQYF. As DNA, the CDR3 is TGTGCCAGCAGTTTAGAGACATGCCCCTACGAGCAGTACTTC.

This clonotype was seen at least ten times. V and J are TRBV12-3 or TRBV12-4 and TRBJ1-1; D gene ambiguous. V was cut by 1 base and J by 1 base, with 4 bases left in between. This CDR3 is built from 13 residues. CDR3 region: CASSLGQNTEAFF. The DNA for the CDR3 is TGTGCCAGCAGTTTAGGCCAGAACACTGAAGCTTTCTTT.

This clonotype was seen at least ten times. V and J are TRBV20-1 and TRBJ2-7, with D perhaps being TRBD1 or TRBD2 (7 bases each). Per the germline V gene, CDR1 is DFQATT and CDR2 is SNEGSKA (reference sequence). The CDR3 loop spans 16 amino acids. V dropped 3 bases and J dropped 0 bases, with 18 bases sitting between them. The CDR3 is CSASFSSGDSSYEQYF. The CDR3 DNA reads as TGCAGTGCTAGTTTCTCAAGCGGGGACAGCTCCTACGAGCAGTACTTC.

In this sample, this clonotype turned up many times. The chain has TRBV20-1 and TRBJ2-5, with TRBD2 identical over 12 bases. V trimming: 5 bases; J trimming: 6 bases; junction bases outside the gene matches: 7. Germline lookup yields CDR1 DFQATT and CDR2 SNEGSKA (reference sequence). The CDR3 sequence is 14 residues long. The CDR3 loop reads CSAPPGLAGKTQYF. DNA for the CDR3: TGCAGTGCTCCGCCCGGACTAGCGGGAAAGACCCAGTACTTC.

This clonotype turned up a few times. The J gene is TRBJ2-1, the V gene TRBV7-3; the D gene is possibly TRBD2 (6 bases). CDR1 is SGHTA, CDR2 FQGTGA, per germline. Deletions cut 4 bases from V and 4 bases from J, with 20 bases between. The CDR3 is made up of 17 amino acids. DNA of the CDR3: TGTGCCAGCAGCTCAGCGGCAGGGACTCATCTTTACAATGAGCAGTTCTTC. It yields the protein CASSSAAGTHLYNEQFF.

The sample holds many counts of this clonotype. The J gene is TRBJ2-1, the V gene TRBV7-3, with D tentatively TRBD2 (6 bases). Germline V gene lookup returns CDR1 SGHTA and CDR2 FQGTGA. V lost 2 bases to trimming and J lost 6 bases, with 17 bases between them. The CDR3 totals 16 residues. CDR3 in DNA: TGTGCCAGCAGCTTAGGTTACGGAGGAGGGGCCAATGAGCAGTTCTTC. It codes for CASSLGYGGGANEQFF.

The rearrangement links TRBV19 to TRBJ1-3; unclear D gene. There are 15 residues in the CDR3. The V end was cut by 4 bases, the J end by 1 base, with 11 bases between. Germline CDR1 reads LNHDA; CDR2 reads SQIVND (reference sequence). CDR3: CASSSIWDSGNTIYF. The CDR3 region has the DNA TGTGCCAGTAGTAGCATTTGGGATTCTGGAAACACCATATATTTT.

This clonotype was recorded many times. The chain employs TRBV28 and TRBJ2-7, with a tentative D call TRBD2 (7 bases). V shed 7 bases and J shed 3 bases, with 19 bases lying between them. CDR3 length: 15 amino acids. Germline CDR1 is MDHEN and CDR2 is SYDVKM. The CDR3 coding sequence is TGTGCCAGCAACCCCGCTGGGAGGGGGATCTACGAGCAGTACTTC. Its protein product is CASNPAGRGIYEQYF.

In this sample, this clonotype turned up a few times. The chain combines TRBV12-3 or TRBV12-4 with TRBJ2-5, with TRBD2 matching over 13 bases. Losses at the gene ends were 4 bases for V and 2 bases for J; bases not matched to a gene: 4. The CDR3 loop spans 16 amino acids. The CDR3, as DNA: TGTGCCAGCAGTTCCGGACTAGCGGGGGTACAAGAGACCCAGTACTTC. Its protein is CASSSGLAGVQETQYF.

The V call is TRBV20-1, the J call TRBJ1-1; the D is unclear. CDR3 length: 12 amino acids. Germline CDR1 is DFQATT and CDR2 is SNEGSKA (reference sequence). V was trimmed by 5 bases and J by 1 base, leaving 8 bases between them. The CDR3: CSAWAANTEAFF. The CDR3 DNA is TGCAGTGCTTGGGCGGCGAACACTGAAGCTTTCTTT.